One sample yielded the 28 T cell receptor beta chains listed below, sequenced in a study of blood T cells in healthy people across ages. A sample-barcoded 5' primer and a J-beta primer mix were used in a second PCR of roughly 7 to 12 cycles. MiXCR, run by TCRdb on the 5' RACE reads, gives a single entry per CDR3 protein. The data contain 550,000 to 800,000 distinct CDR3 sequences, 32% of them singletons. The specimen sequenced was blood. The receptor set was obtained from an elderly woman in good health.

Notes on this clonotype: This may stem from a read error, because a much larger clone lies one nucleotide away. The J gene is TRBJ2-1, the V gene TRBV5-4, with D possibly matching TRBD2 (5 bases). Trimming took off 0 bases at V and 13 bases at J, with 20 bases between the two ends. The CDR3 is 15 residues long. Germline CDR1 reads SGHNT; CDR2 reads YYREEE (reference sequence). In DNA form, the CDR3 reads TGTGCCAGCAGCTTGGCCTCCCCGGCTGGGGAGACCCAGTTCTTC. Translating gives CASSLASPAGETQFF.

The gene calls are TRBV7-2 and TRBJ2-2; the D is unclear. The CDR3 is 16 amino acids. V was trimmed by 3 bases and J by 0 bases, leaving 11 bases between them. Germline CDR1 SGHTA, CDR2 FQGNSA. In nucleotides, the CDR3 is TGTGCCAGCAGCTTTCGAGCCCCGCCGAACACCGGGGAGCTGTTTTTT. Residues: CASSFRAPPNTGELFF.

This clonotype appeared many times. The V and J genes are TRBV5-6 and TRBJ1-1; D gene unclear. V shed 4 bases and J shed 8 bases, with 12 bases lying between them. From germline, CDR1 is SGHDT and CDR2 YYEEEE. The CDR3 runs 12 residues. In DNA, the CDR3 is TGTGCCAGCAGCGCGCTCACAGACGAAGCTTTCTTT. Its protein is CASSALTDEAFF.

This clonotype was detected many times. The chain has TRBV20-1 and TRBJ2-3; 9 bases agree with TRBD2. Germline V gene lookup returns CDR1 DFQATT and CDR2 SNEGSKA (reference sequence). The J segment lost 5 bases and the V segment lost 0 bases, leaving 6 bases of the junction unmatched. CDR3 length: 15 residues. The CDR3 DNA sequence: TGCAGTGCTAGAGATGGCGGGGGGGCAGGAGATACGCAGTATTTT. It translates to CSARDGGGAGDTQYF.

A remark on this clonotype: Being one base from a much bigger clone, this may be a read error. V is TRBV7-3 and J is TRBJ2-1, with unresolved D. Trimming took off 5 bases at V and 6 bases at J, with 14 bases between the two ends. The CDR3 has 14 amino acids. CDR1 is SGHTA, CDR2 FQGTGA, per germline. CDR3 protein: CASSVSETSNEQFF. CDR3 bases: TGTGCCAGCAGCGTTTCCGAGACCTCCAATGAGCAGTTCTTC.

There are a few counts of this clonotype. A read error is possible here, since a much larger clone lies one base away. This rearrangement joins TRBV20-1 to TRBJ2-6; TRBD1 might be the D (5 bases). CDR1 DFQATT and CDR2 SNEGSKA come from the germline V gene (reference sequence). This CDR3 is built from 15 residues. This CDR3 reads CGARSRVSGANVLTF. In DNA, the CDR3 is TGCGGTGCTAGAAGCAGGGTCTCTGGGGCCAACGTCCTGACTTTC.

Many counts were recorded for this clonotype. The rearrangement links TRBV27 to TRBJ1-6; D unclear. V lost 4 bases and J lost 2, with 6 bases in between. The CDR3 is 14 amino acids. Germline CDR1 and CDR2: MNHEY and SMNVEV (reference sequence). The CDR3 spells CASSWAAYNSPLHF. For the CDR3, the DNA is TGTGCCAGCAGTTGGGCGGCCTATAATTCACCCCTCCACTTT.

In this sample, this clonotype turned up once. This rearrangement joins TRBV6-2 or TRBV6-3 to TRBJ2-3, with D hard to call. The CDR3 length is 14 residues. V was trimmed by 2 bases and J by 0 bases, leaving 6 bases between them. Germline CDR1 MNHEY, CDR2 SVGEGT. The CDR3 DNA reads TGTGCCAGCAGTTACACCTCTAGCACAGATACGCAGTATTTT. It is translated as CASSYTSSTDTQYF.

DNA for the CDR3: TGCGCCACCCAAAAGGGGGTAATCGACACTGAAGCTTTCTTT. It codes for CATQKGVIDTEAFF. This rearrangement joins TRBV5-1 to TRBJ1-1, with a weak D call TRBD1 (6 bases). CDR3 length equals 14 residues. Trimming took 9 bases from V and 3 from J, leaving 18 bases between them. Germline lookup yields CDR1 SGHRS and CDR2 YFSETQ.

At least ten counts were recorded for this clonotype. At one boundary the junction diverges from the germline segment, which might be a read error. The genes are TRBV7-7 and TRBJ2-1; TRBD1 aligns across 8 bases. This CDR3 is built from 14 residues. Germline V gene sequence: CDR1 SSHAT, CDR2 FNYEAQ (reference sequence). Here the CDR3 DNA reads TGTGCTAGCAGCCTTAAGACAGGGGCGAGTGAGCAGTTCTTC. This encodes CASSLKTGASEQFF.

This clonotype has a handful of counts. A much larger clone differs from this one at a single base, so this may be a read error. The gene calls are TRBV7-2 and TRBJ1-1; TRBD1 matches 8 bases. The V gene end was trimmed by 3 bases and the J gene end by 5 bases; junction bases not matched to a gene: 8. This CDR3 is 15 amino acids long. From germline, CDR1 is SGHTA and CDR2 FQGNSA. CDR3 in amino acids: CASSFWTGSRTEAFF. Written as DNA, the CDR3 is TGTGCCAGCAGCTTTTGGACAGGGTCACGGACTGAAGCTTTCTTT.

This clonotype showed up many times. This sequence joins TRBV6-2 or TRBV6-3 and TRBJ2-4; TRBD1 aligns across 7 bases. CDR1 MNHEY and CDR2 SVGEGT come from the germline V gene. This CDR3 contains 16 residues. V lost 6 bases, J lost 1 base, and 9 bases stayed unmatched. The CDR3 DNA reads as TGTGCCAGCAGGAAGACCTTACAGGGGGCCAAAAACATTCAGTACTTC. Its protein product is CASRKTLQGAKNIQYF.

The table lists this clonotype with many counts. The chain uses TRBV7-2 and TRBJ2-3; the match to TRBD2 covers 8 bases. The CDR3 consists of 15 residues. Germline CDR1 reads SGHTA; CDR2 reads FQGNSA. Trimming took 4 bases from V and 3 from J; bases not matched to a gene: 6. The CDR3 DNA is TGTGCCAGCAGCTCGGTCCGGGGGGGGACAGATACGCAGTATTTT. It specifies CASSSVRGGTDTQYF.

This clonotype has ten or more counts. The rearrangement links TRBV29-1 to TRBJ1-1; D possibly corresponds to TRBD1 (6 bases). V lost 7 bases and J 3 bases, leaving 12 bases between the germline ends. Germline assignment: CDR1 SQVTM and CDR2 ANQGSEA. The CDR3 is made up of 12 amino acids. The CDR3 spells CSARTGYTEAFF. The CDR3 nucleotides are TGCAGCGCCCGAACAGGGTACACTGAAGCTTTCTTT.

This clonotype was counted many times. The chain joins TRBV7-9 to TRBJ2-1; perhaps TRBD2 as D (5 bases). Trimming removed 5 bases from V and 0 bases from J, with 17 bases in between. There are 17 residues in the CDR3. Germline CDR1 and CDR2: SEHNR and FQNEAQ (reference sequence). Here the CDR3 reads CASSVGGVQPSYNEQFF. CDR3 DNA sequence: TGTGCCAGCAGCGTTGGAGGAGTGCAACCCTCCTACAATGAGCAGTTCTTC.

DNA of the CDR3: TGTGCCAGTAGCCCAGGCCCAGAGACGAACACTGAAGCTTTCTTT. It is translated as CASSPGPETNTEAFF. V gene TRBV7-3 combines with J gene TRBJ1-1; no definite D call. The CDR3 has 15 amino acids. CDR1 SGHTA and CDR2 FQGTGA come from the germline V gene. Trimming removed 9 bases at V and 1 base at J, with 18 bases between. Variable domain in full (rest from reference TRBV7-3 and TRBJ1-1): GAGVSQTPSNKVTEKGKYVELRCDPISGHTALYWYRQSLGQGPEFLIYFQGTGAADDSGLPNDRFFAVRPEGSVSTLKIQRTERGDSAVYLCASSPGPETNTEAFFGQGTRLTVV.

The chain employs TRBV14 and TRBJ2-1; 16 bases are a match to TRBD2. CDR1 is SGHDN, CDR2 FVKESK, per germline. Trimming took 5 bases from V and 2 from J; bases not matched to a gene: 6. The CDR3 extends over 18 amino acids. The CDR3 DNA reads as TGTGCCAGCAGCTTCCCGGGACTAGCGGGGGGGCCCTACAATGAGCAGTTCTTC. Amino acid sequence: CASSFPGLAGGPYNEQFF. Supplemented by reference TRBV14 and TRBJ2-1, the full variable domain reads EAGVTQFPSHSVIEKGQTVTLRCDPISGHDNLYWYRRVMGKEIKFLLHFVKESKQDESGMPNNRFLAERTGGTYSTLKVQPAELEDSGVYFCASSFPGLAGGPYNEQFFGPGTRLTVL.

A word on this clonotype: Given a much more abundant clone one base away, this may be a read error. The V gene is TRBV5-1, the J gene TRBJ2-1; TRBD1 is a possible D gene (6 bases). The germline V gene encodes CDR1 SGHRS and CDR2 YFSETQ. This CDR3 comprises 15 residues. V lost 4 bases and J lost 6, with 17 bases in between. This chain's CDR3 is CASSREPDSCNEQFF. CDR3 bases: TGCGCCAGCAGCCGAGAACCGGACAGTTGCAATGAGCAGTTCTTC.

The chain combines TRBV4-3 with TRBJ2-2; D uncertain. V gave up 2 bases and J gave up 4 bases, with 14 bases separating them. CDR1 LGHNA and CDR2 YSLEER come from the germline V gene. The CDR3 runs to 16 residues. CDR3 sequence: CASSQIVVPATGELFF. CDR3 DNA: TGCGCCAGCAGCCAAATAGTGGTGCCTGCCACCGGGGAGCTGTTTTTT.

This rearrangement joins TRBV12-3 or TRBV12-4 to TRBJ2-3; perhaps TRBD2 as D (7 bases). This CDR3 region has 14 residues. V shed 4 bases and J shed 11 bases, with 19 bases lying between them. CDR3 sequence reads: CASSWGGGADVQYF. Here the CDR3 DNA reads TGTGCCAGCAGTTGGGGGGGCGGAGCAGATGTGCAGTATTTT.

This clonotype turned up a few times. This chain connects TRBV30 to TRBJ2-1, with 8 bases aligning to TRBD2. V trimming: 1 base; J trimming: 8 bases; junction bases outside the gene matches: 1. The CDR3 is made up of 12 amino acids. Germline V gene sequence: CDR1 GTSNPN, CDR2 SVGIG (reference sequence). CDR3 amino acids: CAWSETSDEQFF. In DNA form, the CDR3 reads TGTGCCTGGAGTGAGACTAGCGATGAGCAGTTCTTC.

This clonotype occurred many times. The DNA of the CDR3 is TGCGCCAGCAGCCAAGACGGTGAGCGGACCCAGTACTTC. Amino acid sequence: CASSQDGERTQYF. The V and J genes are TRBV4-3 and TRBJ2-5, with unresolved D. CDR3 length: 13 amino acids. The V end lost 0 bases, the J end lost 7 bases, and 9 bases lay between the germline ends. Looked up from germline, CDR1 is LGHNA and CDR2 is YSLEER.

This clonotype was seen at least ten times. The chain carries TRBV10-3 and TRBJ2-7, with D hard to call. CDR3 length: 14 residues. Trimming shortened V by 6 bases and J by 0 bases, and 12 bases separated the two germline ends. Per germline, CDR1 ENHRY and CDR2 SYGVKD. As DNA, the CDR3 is TGTGCCATCAGGACAAACCCTCCCTCCTACGAGCAGTACTTC. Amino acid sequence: CAIRTNPPSYEQYF.

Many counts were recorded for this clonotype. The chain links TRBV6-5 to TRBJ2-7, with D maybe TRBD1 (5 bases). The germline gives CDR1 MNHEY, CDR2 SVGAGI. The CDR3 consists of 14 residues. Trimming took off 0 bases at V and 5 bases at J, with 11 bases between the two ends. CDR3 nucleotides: TGTGCCAGCAGTTACTCATCAGGGAACGACGAGCAGTACTTC. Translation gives CASSYSSGNDEQYF.

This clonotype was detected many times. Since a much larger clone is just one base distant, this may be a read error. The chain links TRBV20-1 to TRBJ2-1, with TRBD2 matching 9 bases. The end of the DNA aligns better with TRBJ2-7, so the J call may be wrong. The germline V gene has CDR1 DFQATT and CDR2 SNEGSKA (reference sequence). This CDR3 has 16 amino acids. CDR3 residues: CSARGFGRGGYNEQYF. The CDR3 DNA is TGCAGTGCTAGAGGTTTTGGGCGGGGGGGCTACAATGAGCAGTACTTC.

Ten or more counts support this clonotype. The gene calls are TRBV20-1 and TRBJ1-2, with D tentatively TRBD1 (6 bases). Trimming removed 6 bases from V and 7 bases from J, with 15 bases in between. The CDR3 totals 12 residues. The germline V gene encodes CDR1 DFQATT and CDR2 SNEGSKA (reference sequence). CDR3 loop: CSAEGTLAGYTF. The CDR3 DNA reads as TGCAGTGCGGAAGGGACATTGGCTGGCTACACCTTC.

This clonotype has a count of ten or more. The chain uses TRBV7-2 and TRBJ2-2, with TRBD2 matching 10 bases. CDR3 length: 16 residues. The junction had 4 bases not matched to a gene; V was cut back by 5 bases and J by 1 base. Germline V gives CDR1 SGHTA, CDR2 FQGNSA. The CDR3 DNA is TGTGCCAGCAGCCTTATAGCGGGGGGGAACACCGGGGAGCTGTTTTTT. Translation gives CASSLIAGGNTGELFF.

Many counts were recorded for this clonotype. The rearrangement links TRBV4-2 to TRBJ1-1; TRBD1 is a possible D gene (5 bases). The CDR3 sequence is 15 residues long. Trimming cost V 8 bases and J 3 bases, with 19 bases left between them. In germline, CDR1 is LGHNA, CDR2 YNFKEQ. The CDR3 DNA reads TGTGCCAGCCGTCCAGGCGGGGCGGCTGACACTGAAGCTTTCTTT. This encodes CASRPGGAADTEAFF.